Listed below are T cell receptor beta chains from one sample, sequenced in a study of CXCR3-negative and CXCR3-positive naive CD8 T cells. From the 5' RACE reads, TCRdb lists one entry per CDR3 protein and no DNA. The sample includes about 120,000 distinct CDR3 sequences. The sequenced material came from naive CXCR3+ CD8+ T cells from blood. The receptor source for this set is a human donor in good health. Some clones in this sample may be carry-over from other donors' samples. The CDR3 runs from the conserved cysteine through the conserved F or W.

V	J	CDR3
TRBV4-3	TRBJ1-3	CASSPSSPGGSFGNTIYF
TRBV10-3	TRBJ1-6	CAISHPFGTDSPLHF
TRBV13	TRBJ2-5	CASSLATGGGAETQYF
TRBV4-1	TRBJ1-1	CASSQERGFTEAFF
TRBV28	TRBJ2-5	CASSLGLAGVGETQYF
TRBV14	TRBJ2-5	CASSQDPGLAQYF
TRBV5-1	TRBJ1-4	CASSLAGAAAEKLFF
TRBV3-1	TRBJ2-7	CASSHQLAGASYEQYF
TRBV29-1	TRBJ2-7	CSAAGLELEQYF
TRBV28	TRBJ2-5	CASSLSLNVGTGAQETQYF
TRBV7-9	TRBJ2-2	CASSLGLATNTGELFF
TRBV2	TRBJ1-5	CASSPGQGYQPQHF
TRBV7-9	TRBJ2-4	CASSLGAGTGGNIQYF
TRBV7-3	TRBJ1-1	CASSLNGDLKEAFF
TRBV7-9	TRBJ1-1	CASGTGWNTEAFF
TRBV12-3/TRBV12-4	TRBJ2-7	CASSHGKGEKYF
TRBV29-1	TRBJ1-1	CSQTGEGTEAFF
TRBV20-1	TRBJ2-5	CSANHGHHQSWEETQYF
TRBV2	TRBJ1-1	CASALGDTEAFF
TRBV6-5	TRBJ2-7	CASSYTGQWYEQYF
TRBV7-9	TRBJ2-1	CASSPRLGSYNEQFF
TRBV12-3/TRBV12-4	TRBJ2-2	CASSLRGNTGELFF
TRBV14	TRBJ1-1	CASSRGLGTGATEAFF
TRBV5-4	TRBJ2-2	CASSSSAGQGERTGELFF
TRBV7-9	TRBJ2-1	CASSLVLAPVPHNEQFF
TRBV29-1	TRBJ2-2	CSVVEVPGITGELFF
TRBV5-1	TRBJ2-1	CASSPDRLYNEQFF
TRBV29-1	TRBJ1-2	CSVEEGHNYGYTF
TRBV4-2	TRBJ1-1	CASSPVGGAGNTEAFF
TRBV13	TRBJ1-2	CASSLGRRQREHGYTF
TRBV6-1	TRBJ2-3	CASSAGRTSDTQYF